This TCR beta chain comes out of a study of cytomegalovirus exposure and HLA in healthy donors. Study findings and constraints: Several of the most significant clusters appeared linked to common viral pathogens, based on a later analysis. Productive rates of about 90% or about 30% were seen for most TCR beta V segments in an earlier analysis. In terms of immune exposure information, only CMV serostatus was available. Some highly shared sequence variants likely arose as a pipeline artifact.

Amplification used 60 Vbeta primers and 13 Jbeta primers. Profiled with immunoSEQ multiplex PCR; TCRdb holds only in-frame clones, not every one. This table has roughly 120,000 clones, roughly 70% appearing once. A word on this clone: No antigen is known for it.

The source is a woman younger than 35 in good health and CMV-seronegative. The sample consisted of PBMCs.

This chain's CDR3 is CASSFTELNTEAFF. The CDR3 bases are TGTGCCAGCAGCTTTACCGAGTTAAACACTGAAGCTTTCTTT. The chain recombines TRBV7-9 with TRBJ1-1; D not certain. V was trimmed by 3 bases and J by 2 bases, leaving 10 bases between them. The CDR3 has 14 residues. Germline V lookup: CDR1 SEHNR, CDR2 FQNEAQ (reference sequence).